This is a list of T cell receptor beta chains from one sample in a study of early T cells in non-severe SARS-CoV-2 infection. MiXCR was run by TCRdb on the 5' RACE reads, yielding one entry per CDR3 protein. This table holds about 22,000 distinct CDR3 sequences, 3.5% to 5% found once. The sequenced sample was whole blood. The source of these receptors is an adult who was a healthcare worker with PCR-confirmed SARS-CoV-2 infection or an uninfected control (not recorded which). Each CDR3 is given with its conserved first and last residue. D genes are given only for firm matches. Some rows mark clone size as missing; the rest say once, few, many or name a class of expanded clone.

j_gene	abundance	d_gene	v_gene	CDR3aa	CDR3nt
TRBJ1-3	medium-sized	TRBD1	TRBV7-9	CASSAVRDSFPGNTIYF	TGTGCCAGCAGCGCGGTCCGGGACAGCTTCCCTGGAAACACCATATATTTT
TRBJ2-3	.	.	TRBV28	CASTRPYVPDTQYF	TGTGCCAGCACCAGGCCCTACGTTCCTGATACGCAGTATTTT
TRBJ2-7	many	TRBD2	TRBV5-1	CASSLGTSGYEQYF	TGCGCCAGCAGCTTAGGGACTAGCGGCTACGAGCAGTACTTC
TRBJ2-3	many	TRBD1	TRBV27	CASSTPTGGYTQYF	TGTGCCAGCAGTACCCCGACAGGGGGCTATACGCAGTATTTT
TRBJ2-7	few	TRBD2	TRBV5-5	CASRRLAATYEQYF	TGTGCCAGCAGAAGACTAGCGGCAACCTACGAGCAGTACTTC
TRBJ1-5	few	TRBD1	TRBV5-6	CASSRDSQQPQHF	TGTGCCAGCAGCAGGGACAGCCAGCAGCCCCAGCATTTT
TRBJ2-7	few	TRBD1	TRBV7-9	CASSPLSTGGLYEQYF	TGTGCCAGCAGCCCTCTGTCGACAGGGGGCTTGTACGAGCAGTACTTC
TRBJ1-2	many	.	TRBV7-2	CASSLDVSVYGYTF	TGTGCCAGCAGCTTAGACGTTTCAGTCTATGGCTACACCTTC
TRBJ2-3	.	TRBD1	TRBV2	CASNLGTGGTDTQYF	TGTGCCAGCAACCTAGGGACAGGGGGCACAGATACGCAGTATTTT
TRBJ1-2	few	.	TRBV6-5	CASSYLDGSNYGYTF	TGTGCCAGCAGTTACCTTGACGGATCTAACTATGGCTACACCTTC
TRBJ2-7	few	TRBD1	TRBV9	CASSGENRGEQYF	TGTGCCAGCAGCGGTGAAAACAGGGGCGAGCAGTACTTC
TRBJ2-3	medium-sized	.	TRBV5-1	CASSLSPGDTQYF	TGCGCCAGCAGCTTGAGTCCAGGAGATACGCAGTATTTT
TRBJ1-2	many	.	TRBV12-3/TRBV12-4	CASSQQPRGAYTF	TGTGCCAGCAGCCAACAACCCAGGGGTGCGTACACCTTC
TRBJ2-3	many	TRBD1	TRBV25-1	CASCRGTDTQYF	TGTGCCAGCTGCAGGGGGACAGATACGCAGTATTTT
TRBJ1-2	many	.	TRBV29-1	CSVGQDYGYTF	TGCAGCGTTGGACAGGACTATGGCTACACCTTC
TRBJ2-3	many	TRBD1	TRBV7-2	CASSLDGTGEGDTQYF	TGTGCCAGCAGCCTAGACGGGACAGGGGAGGGGGATACGCAGTATTTT
TRBJ1-2	many	.	TRBV7-2	CASSTRTDYGYTF	TGTGCCAGCAGCACCCGAACTGACTATGGCTACACCTTC
TRBJ2-7	many	.	TRBV6-5	CASGDMAGVEQYF	TGTGCCAGTGGGGATATGGCAGGGGTCGAGCAGTACTTC
TRBJ1-1	.	.	TRBV4-2	CASSESFSIQATGVFF	TGTGCCAGCAGCGAGAGCTTTTCGATTCAGGCGACAGGAGTTTTCTTT
TRBJ1-4	few	.	TRBV20-1	CSATRFATNEKLFF	TGCAGTGCAACCAGATTTGCAACTAATGAAAAACTGTTTTTT
TRBJ1-1	many	TRBD1	TRBV4-2	CASSQVGQGNTEAFF	TGTGCCAGCAGCCAAGTCGGACAGGGGAACACTGAAGCTTTCTTT
TRBJ1-3	medium-sized	.	TRBV6-2/TRBV6-3	CASLLRSSGNTIYF	TGTGCCAGCCTACTCAGAAGCTCTGGAAACACCATATATTTT
TRBJ2-7	many	.	TRBV12-3/TRBV12-4	CASNSIGSSAHYYEQYF	TGTGCCAGCAACTCCATTGGTTCGTCGGCACACTACTACGAGCAGTACTTC
TRBJ2-7	.	.	TRBV11-2	CASSLEGEQYF	TGTGCCAGCAGCTTAGAGGGCGAGCAGTACTTC
TRBJ2-3	.	.	TRBV12-3/TRBV12-4	CASRMNTDTQYF	TGTGCCAGCAGAATGAACACAGATACGCAGTATTTT
TRBJ2-1	many	TRBD2	TRBV6-4	CATRVAGGPGEQFF	TGTGCCACCAGGGTAGCGGGGGGGCCTGGTGAGCAGTTCTTC
TRBJ1-6	many	TRBD1	TRBV4-3	CASSRLTGGNSPLHF	TGCGCCAGCAGCCGATTGACAGGGGGGAATTCACCCCTCCACTTT
TRBJ2-1	many	.	TRBV7-9	CASSSERGQGSSYNEQFF	TGTGCCAGCAGCTCCGAAAGGGGTCAGGGGAGCTCCTACAATGAGCAGTTCTTC
TRBJ1-2	many	.	TRBV19	CASSSGQLYGYTF	TGTGCCAGTAGTTCCGGACAGCTCTATGGCTACACCTTC
TRBJ1-4	medium-sized	TRBD1	TRBV20-1	CSARDLRGHEKLFF	TGCAGTGCTAGAGATTTGAGGGGGCATGAAAAACTGTTTTTT
TRBJ2-2	many	TRBD2	TRBV7-2	CASSLWTSGGYTGELFF	TGTGCCAGCAGCTTATGGACTAGCGGGGGCTACACCGGGGAGCTGTTTTTT
TRBJ1-6	few	.	TRBV5-4	CASSLGQDNSPLHF	TGTGCCAGCAGCTTGGGGCAAGATAATTCACCCCTCCACTTT
TRBJ1-2	few	TRBD1	TRBV4-1	CASSQDRVTNYGYTF	TGCGCCAGCAGCCAGGACAGGGTAACCAACTATGGCTACACCTTC
TRBJ2-1	many	.	TRBV28	CASTLAGSYNEQFF	TGTGCCAGCACGCTAGCTGGGTCCTACAATGAGCAGTTCTTC
TRBJ1-4	many	.	TRBV12-3/TRBV12-4	CASSPPGAINEKLFF	TGTGCCAGCAGTCCCCCAGGGGCCATAAATGAAAAACTGTTTTTT
TRBJ2-7	few	TRBD1	TRBV2	CASSERQGINEQYF	TGTGCCAGCAGTGAGCGACAGGGGATCAACGAGCAGTACTTC
TRBJ1-1	few	.	TRBV7-9	CASSLPTGGTYMNTEAFF	TGTGCCAGCAGCTTACCCACCGGCGGAACATACATGAACACTGAAGCTTTCTTT
TRBJ1-1	medium-sized	TRBD1	TRBV2	CASSLTGGTEAFF	TGTGCCAGCAGCCTGACAGGGGGAACTGAAGCTTTCTTT
TRBJ2-5	many	TRBD1	TRBV6-5	CASSEILTGDAAVGTQYF	TGTGCCAGCAGTGAGATCCTGACAGGGGACGCCGCCGTAGGGACCCAGTACTTC
TRBJ2-1	many	.	TRBV6-1	CASTEIPGAPYNEQFF	TGTGCCAGCACGGAAATCCCAGGGGCCCCTTACAATGAGCAGTTCTTC
TRBJ2-1	many	.	TRBV5-5	CASSFGHSNEQFF	TGTGCCAGCAGCTTTGGACATTCGAATGAGCAGTTCTTC
TRBJ2-1	.	TRBD2	TRBV6-5	CASSSGLAGGYEQFF	TGTGCCAGCAGTTCCGGACTAGCGGGGGGTTATGAGCAGTTCTTC
TRBJ2-2	few	TRBD1	TRBV29-1	CSVTGVAGELFF	TGCAGCGTAACAGGGGTCGCCGGGGAGCTGTTTTTT
TRBJ2-5	.	.	TRBV4-1	CASSQDQRGETQYF	TGCGCCAGCAGCCAAGACCAAAGGGGAGAGACCCAGTACTTC
TRBJ2-7	.	.	TRBV27	CASSPFSYEQYF	TGTGCCAGCAGTCCCTTCTCCTACGAGCAGTACTTC
TRBJ2-7	.	TRBD2	TRBV27	CASKPPRGERGLNYEQYF	TGTGCCAGCAAACCTCCGAGGGGAGAGCGGGGGTTAAACTACGAGCAGTACTTC
TRBJ2-2	many	TRBD1	TRBV7-7	CASSPGTATGELFF	TGTGCCAGCAGCCCCGGGACAGCCACCGGGGAGCTGTTTTTT
TRBJ2-2	many	TRBD1	TRBV6-2/TRBV6-3	CASGDGQGVTGELFF	TGTGCCAGCGGGGACGGACAGGGGGTCACCGGGGAGCTGTTTTTT
TRBJ1-5	many	.	TRBV5-5	CASSTLNQPQHF	TGTGCCAGCAGCACACTTAATCAGCCCCAGCATTTT
TRBJ2-6	many	.	TRBV19	CASSREASGANVLTF	TGTGCCAGTAGTAGAGAGGCATCTGGGGCCAACGTCCTGACTTTC
TRBJ2-3	few	TRBD1	TRBV19	CASTGTGDGDTQYF	TGTGCCAGTACGGGGACAGGGGATGGAGATACGCAGTATTTT
TRBJ1-1	few	.	TRBV20-1	CSAPVNTEAFF	TGCAGTGCTCCCGTGAACACTGAAGCTTTCTTT
TRBJ1-1	many	.	TRBV28	CASSPGDRLNTEAFF	TGTGCCAGCAGTCCAGGAGACAGGTTGAACACTGAAGCTTTCTTT
TRBJ1-4	many	.	TRBV29-1	CSVEARGSNEKLFF	TGCAGCGTTGAAGCCAGGGGTTCAAATGAAAAACTGTTTTTT
TRBJ1-6	.	TRBD1	TRBV10-2	CASVDRTGSSYNSPLHF	TGCGCCAGCGTCGATAGGACAGGTAGCTCCTATAATTCACCCCTCCACTTT
TRBJ2-3	many	TRBD1	TRBV7-6	CASSPNRGRDTQYF	TGTGCCAGCAGCCCAAACAGGGGACGAGATACGCAGTATTTT
TRBJ1-3	few	TRBD1	TRBV25-1	CASRSDRGSGNTIYF	TGTGCCAGCAGATCAGACAGGGGCTCTGGAAACACCATATATTTT
TRBJ1-1	few	.	TRBV4-2	CASSWALNTEAFF	TGTGCCAGCAGCTGGGCCTTGAACACTGAAGCTTTCTTT
TRBJ1-1	.	.	TRBV29-1	CSVVWGNAEAFF	TGCAGCGTTGTGTGGGGAAACGCTGAAGCTTTCTTT
TRBJ2-3	many	.	TRBV5-4	CASSPSYRSGLTDTQYF	TGTGCCAGCAGCCCTTCTTATAGGAGCGGCCTCACAGATACGCAGTATTTT